This TCR beta chain was sequenced during a study of shared T cell receptors in the human thymus. Measured with immunoSEQ multiplex PCR; TCRdb has only the in-frame clones, and not every one. In the table there are about 730,000 clones, 70% to 90% of which are singletons. J was trimmed by 11 bases and V by 6 bases; bases with no gene match: 11. CDR3 length equals 13 residues. Germline V gene lookup returns CDR1 SEHNR and CDR2 FQNEAQ (reference sequence). This sample also belongs to another study, concerning human thymus T cells. As that report states: The donors were infants in Finland with congenital heart defects, otherwise immunologically healthy. Corrective heart surgery yielded the resections from which the thymus tissue came. Across thymic and blood repertoires, the usage of V and J genes appeared to be biased. Related work showed strongly overlapping thymic repertoires across unrelated individuals.

This sequence was found in a girl under three years old with a congenital heart defect. The sequenced material came from thymocytes. The chain has TRBV7-9 and TRBJ1-1; 8 bases map to TRBD1. The CDR3 DNA sequence: TGTGCCAGCAGTAGGAGGACAGGGAGCAGGGCTTTCTTT. It specifies CASSRRTGSRAFF.